Listed here are 26 T cell receptor beta chains from one sample, sequenced in a study of blood T cell repertoires in COVID-19. Produced via immunoSEQ multiplex PCR; TCRdb's table is partial and in-frame only. The sample lists 150,000 or so clones, 65% to 90% occurring once. Sequenced: PBMCs or T cells enriched from blood (not recorded which). The receptors originated from a man in his fifties or sixties who had recovered from COVID-19.

This clone occurred a few times. This chain uses TRBV7-8 with TRBJ2-7; 14 bases align to TRBD2. The V and J ends lost 5 bases and 2 bases, in that order; junction bases with no gene match: 8. The CDR3 totals 17 residues. CDR1 SGHVS and CDR2 FQNEAQ come from the germline V gene. The CDR3 DNA sequence: TGTGCCAGCAGCCGGACTAGCGGGGGGTCTTCGACCTACGAGCAGTACTTC. Protein sequence: CASSRTSGGSSTYEQYF.

The genes are TRBV7-8 and TRBJ2-2; maybe TRBD2 (6 bases). CDR3 length: 16 amino acids. V was trimmed by 1 base and J by 7 bases, leaving 16 bases between them. Germline CDR1 SGHVS, CDR2 FQNEAQ. CDR3 sequence (DNA): TGTGCCAGCAGCTTAGGGGCGCGGGGTTATCACGGGGAGCTGTTTTTT. It yields the protein CASSLGARGYHGELFF. The complete variable domain, with remaining parts taken from reference TRBV7-8 and TRBJ2-2, reads GAGVSQSPRYKVAKRGQDVALRCDPISGHVSLFWYQQALGQGPEFLTYFQNEAQLDKSGLPSDRFFAERPEGSVSTLKIQRTQQEDSAVYLCASSLGARGYHGELFFGEGSRLTVL.

The chain recombines TRBV25-1 with TRBJ1-1; 9 positions agree with TRBD1. J was trimmed by 9 bases and V by 3 bases; bases with no gene match: 2. CDR1 and CDR2 from the germline V gene are MGHDK and SYGVNS. CDR3 length: 12 residues. As DNA, the CDR3 is TGTGCCAGCAGTGACGGGACAGGGCAAGCTTTCTTT. Translation gives CASSDGTGQAFF.

J is TRBJ2-1 and V is TRBV19; D is unresolved. V dropped 3 bases and J dropped 9 bases, with 9 bases sitting between them. Germline CDR1 and CDR2: LNHDA and SQIVND (reference sequence). CDR3 length: 12 residues. CDR3 in DNA: TGTGCCAGTAGTATCCGGGTTGGTGAGCAGTTCTTC. Amino acids: CASSIRVGEQFF.

J is TRBJ2-2 and V is TRBV5-1; D is unresolved. Trimming stripped 3 bases from V and 2 bases from J, with 5 bases between. Germline V gene data show CDR1 as SGHRS and CDR2 as YFSETQ. This CDR3 contains 13 residues. Here the CDR3 reads CASSSSNTGELFF. As DNA, the CDR3 is TGCGCCAGCAGCTCCTCCAACACCGGGGAGCTGTTTTTT.

The chain uses TRBV5-1 and TRBJ1-4, with 8 bases lining up with TRBD1. Germline CDR1 and CDR2: SGHRS and YFSETQ. Trimming took 6 bases from V and 8 from J; bases not matched to a gene: 6. CDR3 length equals 13 residues. CDR3 DNA sequence: TGCGCCAGCAACAGGGGGATTGGGGAAAAACTGTTTTTT. It codes for CASNRGIGEKLFF.

This chain links TRBV18 with TRBJ2-7; 9 bases match TRBD2. V dropped 0 bases and J dropped 0; count of bases not matched to a gene: 6. CDR1 and CDR2 from the germline V gene are KGHSH and LQKENI. This CDR3 is 17 amino acids long. This CDR3 is CASSPPASGADSYEQYF. The CDR3 DNA is TGTGCCAGCTCACCACCGGCTAGCGGGGCCGACTCCTACGAGCAGTACTTC.

V usage is TRBV11-3 and J usage is TRBJ2-5, with a tentative D call TRBD1 (7 bases). V lost 5 bases and J lost 3, with 10 bases in between. Germline-derived CDR1 and CDR2 are SGHNT and YENEEA. CDR3 length: 13 residues. The CDR3 DNA reads TGTGCCAGCAGCGCGGGACAGAAAGAGACCCAGTACTTC. Its translation: CASSAGQKETQYF. The entire variable domain, with the rest obtained from reference TRBV11-3 and TRBJ2-5, is as follows: EAGVVQSPRYKIIEKKQPVAFWCNPISGHNTLYWYLQNLGQGPELLIRYENEEAVDDSQLPKDRFSAERLKGVDSTLKIQPAELGDSAVYLCASSAGQKETQYFGPGTRLLVL.

This chain links TRBV6-4 with TRBJ1-5, with D hard to call. The CDR3 covers 13 residues. V lost 4 bases and J 4 bases, leaving 8 bases between the germline ends. Germline V gene sequence: CDR1 MRHNA, CDR2 SNTAGT. DNA of the CDR3: TGTGCCAGCAGTGTCGAGAGTAATCAGCCCCAGCATTTT. It codes for CASSVESNQPQHF.

The chain recombines TRBV6-2 or TRBV6-3 with TRBJ1-6; 8 bases map to TRBD1. The trim removed 5 bases at V and 11 bases at J, leaving 8 bases unmatched. Germline CDR1 MNHEY, CDR2 SVGEGT. The CDR3 extends over 14 amino acids. The chain's CDR3 is CASSTIDRGPPLHF. CDR3 nucleotide sequence: TGTGCCAGCAGTACCATAGACAGGGGTCCACCCCTCCACTTT.

The J gene is TRBJ1-2, the V gene TRBV20-1; no reliable D call. Germline V gene data show CDR1 as DFQATT and CDR2 as SNEGSKA (reference sequence). Trimming shortened V by 3 bases and J by 1 base, and 6 bases separated the two germline ends. The CDR3 runs to 12 residues. The CDR3 DNA sequence: TGCAGTGCTAGTCCAGATAACTATGGCTACACCTTC. Encoded protein: CSASPDNYGYTF.

This chain connects TRBV15 to TRBJ2-5; TRBD1 aligns across 8 bases. The germline V gene has CDR1 LNHNV and CDR2 YYDKDF (reference sequence). V shed 0 bases and J 5 bases; nucleotides not matched to a gene: 2. CDR3 length: 14 amino acids. DNA for the CDR3: TGTGCCACCAGCAGAGATTCAGGGGGCGAGACCCAGTACTTC. This gives the protein CATSRDSGGETQYF.

The rearrangement uses TRBV6-1 and TRBJ1-2; 7 bases line up with TRBD1. V was pared by 1 base and J by 4 bases, with 6 bases of the junction left unmatched. The CDR3 contains 15 residues. CDR1 is MNHNS, CDR2 SASEGT, per germline. The CDR3 loop is CASSEETGLSYGYTF. In DNA, the CDR3 is TGTGCCAGCAGTGAAGAGACAGGGCTCTCCTATGGCTACACCTTC.

V gene TRBV3-1 (or the pseudogene TRBV3-2) combines with J gene TRBJ1-2; 11 bases are a match to TRBD1. V lost 5 bases and J lost 7; bases outside the gene matches: 15. The CDR3 spans 17 residues. Looked up from germline, CDR1 is LGHDT and CDR2 is YNNKEL (reference sequence). CDR3 in DNA: TGTGCCAGCAGCTTCCGGGACAGGGGGAGAAAAAGTGGTGGCTACACCTTC. Translating it yields CASSFRDRGRKSGGYTF.

The rearrangement links TRBV6-5 to TRBJ1-6; a weak D match, TRBD1 (5 bases). Deletions cut 6 bases from V and 3 bases from J, with 12 bases between. Germline values: CDR1 MNHEY, CDR2 SVGAGI. CDR3 size: 15 residues. CDR3 amino acids: CASRPGTGYNSPLHF. CDR3 in DNA: TGTGCCAGCAGGCCCGGGACTGGCTATAATTCACCCCTCCACTTT.

This chain links TRBV10-1 with TRBJ2-7, with 7 nucleotides matching TRBD1. The germline gives CDR1 WNHNN, CDR2 SYGVQD (reference sequence). The trim removed 6 bases at V and 2 bases at J, leaving 10 bases unmatched. The CDR3 contains 15 residues. The CDR3 DNA reads TGCGCCAGCAGCACCGGGACAGTCTCCCCCTACGAGCAGTACTTC. Translating it yields CASSTGTVSPYEQYF.

This clone appeared once. The CDR3 region has the DNA TGTGCCAGCAGTGAGACTAGCGGGGGGGCCCCCCGGGAGACCCAGTACTTC. Its protein is CASSETSGGAPRETQYF. The chain recombines TRBV6-1 with TRBJ2-5; 14 positions agree with TRBD2. Germline CDR1 and CDR2: MNHNS and SASEGT. The junction had 8 bases not matched to a gene; V was cut back by 3 bases and J by 5 bases. The CDR3 extends over 17 amino acids.

CDR3 nucleotide sequence: TGTGCCAGCTCACTAGGGACAGGGCAGGAGGGCTACACCTTC. Residues: CASSLGTGQEGYTF. The rearrangement links TRBV18 to TRBJ1-2; TRBD1 matches at 9 bases. Germline CDR1 reads KGHSH; CDR2 reads LQKENI. The length of the CDR3 is 14 residues. Losses at the gene ends were 4 bases for V and 8 bases for J; bases not matched to a gene: 8. Complete variable domain (other parts from reference TRBV18 and TRBJ1-2): NAGVMQNPRHLVRRRGQEARLRCSPMKGHSHVYWYRQLPEEGLKFMVYLQKENIIDESGMPKERFSAEFPKEGPSILRIQQVVRGDSAAYFCASSLGTGQEGYTFGSGTRLTVV.

The chain joins TRBV5-1 to TRBJ1-6; D ambiguous. The CDR3 is 15 amino acids. The V end was cut by 0 bases, the J end by 6 bases, with 10 bases between. Germline-derived CDR1 and CDR2 are SGHRS and YFSETQ. This chain's CDR3 is CASSLGPSFNSPLHF. CDR3 coding DNA: TGCGCCAGCAGCTTGGGGCCCAGTTTTAATTCACCCCTCCACTTT.

The chain uses TRBV19 and TRBJ1-2; TRBD1 aligns across 10 bases. Looked up from germline, CDR1 is LNHDA and CDR2 is SQIVND (reference sequence). This CDR3 is 15 amino acids long. V was clipped by 2 bases and J by 8 bases; unmatched bases: 8. Written as DNA, the CDR3 is TGTGCCAGTAGTATACAACCGGGACAGGGGTTCGGCTACACCTTC. It is translated as CASSIQPGQGFGYTF.

This chain joins TRBV11-3 and TRBJ2-2, with D maybe TRBD2 (5 bases). Per the germline V gene, CDR1 is SGHNT and CDR2 is YENEEA. This CDR3 comprises 15 residues. The V end lost 5 bases, the J end lost 5 bases, and 15 bases lay between the germline ends. Here the CDR3 DNA reads TGTGCCAGCAGCCCCCCCGGGTCGGGAACCGGGGAGCTGTTTTTT. Translation: CASSPPGSGTGELFF.

The genes are TRBV5-1 and TRBJ2-1; the match to TRBD2 covers 7 bases. The length of the CDR3 is 15 residues. The trim removed 5 bases at V and 4 bases at J, leaving 9 bases unmatched. The germline V gene encodes CDR1 SGHRS and CDR2 YFSETQ. CDR3 protein: CASRYFPGRYNEQFF. CDR3 DNA: TGCGCCAGCAGGTATTTTCCCGGGAGGTACAATGAGCAGTTCTTC. Full variable domain (remainder filled in from reference TRBV5-1 and TRBJ2-1): KAGVTQTPRYLIKTRGQQVTLSCSPISGHRSVSWYQQTPGQGLQFLFEYFSETQRNKGNFPGRFSGRQFSNSRSEMNVSTLELGDSALYLCASRYFPGRYNEQFFGPGTRLTVL.

V and J are TRBV2 and TRBJ1-2; D might be TRBD1 (5 bases). Germline assignment: CDR1 SNHLY and CDR2 FYNNEI. CDR3 length: 15 amino acids. Trimming removed 6 bases from V and 8 bases from J, with 22 bases in between. The CDR3, as DNA: TGTGCCAGCAGGATAGGGGCCGACGCTGGCTGGGGCTACACCTTC. Its translation: CASRIGADAGWGYTF.

The V call is TRBV9, the J call TRBJ2-1, with 8 bases lining up with TRBD1. The germline V gene has CDR1 SGDLS and CDR2 YYNGEE. CDR3 length: 16 residues. The V and J ends lost 4 bases and 4 bases, in that order; junction bases with no gene match: 10. The CDR3 is CASSPAGRGPYNEQFF. The CDR3 DNA reads as TGTGCCAGCAGCCCGGCCGGCAGGGGGCCTTACAATGAGCAGTTCTTC. Full variable domain (outside the CDR3, taken from reference TRBV9 and TRBJ2-1): DSGVTQTPKHLITATGQRVTLRCSPRSGDLSVYWYQQSLDQGLQFLIQYYNGEERAKGNILERFSAQQFPDLHSELNLSSLELGDSALYFCASSPAGRGPYNEQFFGPGTRLTVL.

The chain is built from TRBV2 and TRBJ1-3; D unclear. Germline-derived CDR1 and CDR2 are SNHLY and FYNNEI. CDR3 length equals 12 residues. Trimming shortened V by 4 bases and J by 4 bases, and 5 bases separated the two germline ends. The CDR3, as DNA: TGTGCCAGCAGTGGGGCCGGAAACACCATATATTTT. This sequence encodes CASSGAGNTIYF.

This clone occurred once. The chain carries TRBV5-6 and TRBJ1-2; D is undetermined. The CDR3 has 16 amino acids. Trimming pared 4 bases from V and 2 bases from J, leaving 18 bases between. Germline V gene sequence: CDR1 SGHDT, CDR2 YYEEEE. The DNA of the CDR3 is TGTGCCAGCAGCCGCCTTGGAGGAGCTCCGAACTATGGCTACACCTTC. It is translated as CASSRLGGAPNYGYTF.